This is a list of T cell receptor beta chains from one sample in a study of blood T cell repertoires in COVID-19. TCRdb keeps only in-frame clones here, not all; method: immunoSEQ multiplex PCR. The profile shows about 97,000 clones, around 88% of them singletons. What was sequenced was peripheral blood. The source of these receptors is a man aged 50-59 years with COVID-19, enrolled during active disease. Each CDR3 is given with its conserved first and last residue. The D gene is left open where the match is weak. Clone size is stated in some rows and not others, as once, few, many or a class when expanded.

v_call: TRBV5-4; j_call: TRBJ1-2; d_call: TRBD1; cdr3_length: 15; clone_size: few; cdr3_nt: TGTGCCAGCAGCTTGGCCGGACAGGGGTCCTATGGCTACACCTTC; cdr3_aa: CASSLAGQGSYGYTF
v_call: TRBV3-1/TRBV3-2; j_call: TRBJ2-5; d_call: TRBD2; cdr3_length: 16; clone_size: few; cdr3_nt: TGTGCCAGCAGCACTCAAGGGCGGACTAGCCAAGAGACCCAGTACTTC; cdr3_aa: CASSTQGRTSQETQYF
v_call: TRBV9; j_call: TRBJ1-5; d_call: NA; cdr3_length: 14; clone_size: once; cdr3_nt: TGTGCCAGCAGCGCCTCCGGGAGCAATCAGCCCCAGCATTTT; cdr3_aa: CASSASGSNQPQHF
v_call: TRBV18; j_call: TRBJ1-1; d_call: NA; cdr3_length: 14; clone_size: NA; cdr3_nt: TGTGCCAGCTCCCCACAGTGGGAGTTCACTGAAGCTTTCTTT; cdr3_aa: CASSPQWEFTEAFF
v_call: TRBV5-1; j_call: TRBJ2-5; d_call: NA; cdr3_length: 14; clone_size: NA; cdr3_nt: TGCGCCAGCAGCTTGGAGACAGCCCAAGAGACCCAGTACTTC; cdr3_aa: CASSLETAQETQYF
v_call: TRBV7-8; j_call: TRBJ1-2; d_call: NA; cdr3_length: 12; clone_size: NA; cdr3_nt: TGTGCCAGCAGCTATACGGGGGGAGGCTACACCTTC; cdr3_aa: CASSYTGGGYTF
v_call: TRBV29-1; j_call: TRBJ2-3; d_call: TRBD1; cdr3_length: 15; clone_size: NA; cdr3_nt: TGCAGCGTTGGGACAGGGGGCATCGGCACAGATACGCAGTATTTT; cdr3_aa: CSVGTGGIGTDTQYF
v_call: TRBV20-1; j_call: TRBJ1-5; d_call: NA; cdr3_length: 15; clone_size: few; cdr3_nt: TGCAGTGCTAGTGAGGGCCCCTATAGCAATCAGCCCCAGCATTTT; cdr3_aa: CSASEGPYSNQPQHF
v_call: TRBV7-9; j_call: TRBJ2-1; d_call: TRBD1; cdr3_length: 14; clone_size: NA; cdr3_nt: TGTGCCAGCAGCCCGGGACAGGGGATCAATGAGCAGTTCTTC; cdr3_aa: CASSPGQGINEQFF
v_call: TRBV5-1; j_call: TRBJ2-4; d_call: TRBD1; cdr3_length: 15; clone_size: NA; cdr3_nt: TGCGCCAGCAGCCCAAGGACAGGGGTTGAAAACATTCAGTACTTC; cdr3_aa: CASSPRTGVENIQYF
v_call: TRBV5-1; j_call: TRBJ1-1; d_call: TRBD1; cdr3_length: 16; clone_size: once; cdr3_nt: TGCGCCAGCAGCTCCGGGGGAACAGGGGGTTCAACTGAAGCTTTCTTT; cdr3_aa: CASSSGGTGGSTEAFF
v_call: TRBV18; j_call: TRBJ1-4; d_call: NA; cdr3_length: 13; clone_size: NA; cdr3_nt: TGTGCCAGCTCACCACTCACAGGTGAAAAACTGTTTTTT; cdr3_aa: CASSPLTGEKLFF
v_call: TRBV5-1; j_call: TRBJ2-2; d_call: NA; cdr3_length: 15; clone_size: once; cdr3_nt: TGCGCCAGCAGCTTTACAGCGGATCACACCGGGGAGCTGTTTTTT; cdr3_aa: CASSFTADHTGELFF
v_call: TRBV4-3; j_call: TRBJ1-3; d_call: NA; cdr3_length: 16; clone_size: NA; cdr3_nt: TGCGCCAGCAGCCAAGACCCCAGGTCTTCTGGAAACACCATATATTTT; cdr3_aa: CASSQDPRSSGNTIYF
v_call: TRBV24-1; j_call: TRBJ2-4; d_call: NA; cdr3_length: 15; clone_size: NA; cdr3_nt: TGTGCCACCAGTGATACTAAGCTAGCCAAAAACATTCAGTACTTC; cdr3_aa: CATSDTKLAKNIQYF
v_call: TRBV28; j_call: TRBJ1-2; d_call: NA; cdr3_length: 15; clone_size: NA; cdr3_nt: TGTGCCAGCAGTCCGGGGGACCGGCAGCTATATGGCTACACCTTC; cdr3_aa: CASSPGDRQLYGYTF
v_call: TRBV5-1; j_call: TRBJ1-1; d_call: TRBD1; cdr3_length: 16; clone_size: once; cdr3_nt: TGCGCCAGCAGCACCCAACCAGGGGGATTGAACACTGAAGCTTTCTTT; cdr3_aa: CASSTQPGGLNTEAFF
v_call: TRBV19; j_call: TRBJ1-5; d_call: TRBD1; cdr3_length: 16; clone_size: NA; cdr3_nt: TGTGCCAGTAGTCTACAGGGGGTTTGGGGCAATCAGCCCCAGCATTTT; cdr3_aa: CASSLQGVWGNQPQHF
v_call: TRBV6-5; j_call: TRBJ1-3; d_call: NA; cdr3_length: 16; clone_size: NA; cdr3_nt: TGTGCCAGCAGTTACTCCGGGGGTCCGTCTGGAAACACCATATATTTT; cdr3_aa: CASSYSGGPSGNTIYF
v_call: TRBV27; j_call: TRBJ1-5; d_call: NA; cdr3_length: 14; clone_size: NA; cdr3_nt: TGTGCCAGCTGGGAGCGGACCGCGAATCAGCCCCAGCATTTT; cdr3_aa: CASWERTANQPQHF
v_call: TRBV3-1/TRBV3-2; j_call: TRBJ2-4; d_call: TRBD2; cdr3_length: 16; clone_size: NA; cdr3_nt: TGTGCCAGCAGCTGGACTAGCGGGGGTGGTAGATACATTCAGTACTTC; cdr3_aa: CASSWTSGGGRYIQYF
v_call: TRBV6-5; j_call: TRBJ1-4; d_call: NA; cdr3_length: 14; clone_size: NA; cdr3_nt: TGTGCCAGCAGACGCCGGGTCTATAATGAAAAACTGTTTTTT; cdr3_aa: CASRRRVYNEKLFF
v_call: TRBV16; j_call: TRBJ1-5; d_call: NA; cdr3_length: 17; clone_size: NA; cdr3_nt: TGTGCCAGCAGCCAATCTGCAGATACTAATAGCAATCAGCCCCAGCATTTT; cdr3_aa: CASSQSADTNSNQPQHF
v_call: TRBV4-1; j_call: TRBJ1-5; d_call: TRBD1; cdr3_length: 16; clone_size: NA; cdr3_nt: TGCGCCAGCAGCCAAGAGAGGACAGGGGGAGTTCAGCCCCAGCATTTT; cdr3_aa: CASSQERTGGVQPQHF
v_call: TRBV7-8; j_call: TRBJ2-2; d_call: TRBD1; cdr3_length: 14; clone_size: NA; cdr3_nt: TGTGCCAGCAGCGAGACAGGGTCCACCGGGGAGCTGTTTTTT; cdr3_aa: CASSETGSTGELFF
v_call: TRBV19; j_call: TRBJ1-3; d_call: TRBD1; cdr3_length: 17; clone_size: NA; cdr3_nt: TGTGCCAGTAGACAAGAATCCGGGACAGGGATCGGAAACACCATATATTTT; cdr3_aa: CASRQESGTGIGNTIYF
v_call: TRBV7-9; j_call: TRBJ2-1; d_call: NA; cdr3_length: 13; clone_size: NA; cdr3_nt: TGTGCCAGCAGTCTTAACTCCTACAATGAGCAGTTCTTC; cdr3_aa: CASSLNSYNEQFF
v_call: TRBV6-1; j_call: TRBJ1-6; d_call: NA; cdr3_length: 14; clone_size: NA; cdr3_nt: TGTGCCAGCAGTGACACATTCTCAAGTTCACCCCTCCACTTT; cdr3_aa: CASSDTFSSSPLHF
v_call: TRBV3-1/TRBV3-2; j_call: TRBJ1-2; d_call: NA; cdr3_length: 13; clone_size: NA; cdr3_nt: TGTGCCAGCAGCCCCCCCGGGACTCATGGCTACACCTTC; cdr3_aa: CASSPPGTHGYTF
v_call: TRBV15; j_call: TRBJ1-3; d_call: NA; cdr3_length: 18; clone_size: NA; cdr3_nt: TGTGCCACCAGCAGAGAGTTTGGACACCAGAGCTCTGGAAACACCATATATTTT; cdr3_aa: CATSREFGHQSSGNTIYF
v_call: TRBV2; j_call: TRBJ1-2; d_call: NA; cdr3_length: 16; clone_size: NA; cdr3_nt: TGTGCCAGCAGTGCGATGCAGGGTGGAGCTAACTATGGCTACACCTTC; cdr3_aa: CASSAMQGGANYGYTF
v_call: TRBV29-1; j_call: TRBJ2-3; d_call: TRBD1; cdr3_length: 14; clone_size: NA; cdr3_nt: TGCAGCGTTGATGGTCAGGGGGGCACAGATACGCAGTATTTT; cdr3_aa: CSVDGQGGTDTQYF
v_call: TRBV7-3; j_call: TRBJ2-1; d_call: TRBD1; cdr3_length: 15; clone_size: NA; cdr3_nt: TGTGCCAGCAGTCGTGACAGGGGGCACTACAATGAGCAGTTCTTC; cdr3_aa: CASSRDRGHYNEQFF
v_call: TRBV30; j_call: TRBJ1-1; d_call: TRBD1; cdr3_length: 15; clone_size: NA; cdr3_nt: TGTGCCTGGAGAGAAGACAGGGACATGAACACTGAAGCTTTCTTT; cdr3_aa: CAWREDRDMNTEAFF
v_call: TRBV18; j_call: TRBJ2-2; d_call: NA; cdr3_length: 15; clone_size: NA; cdr3_nt: TGTGCCAGCTCACTAAATAATGCGAACACCGGGGAGCTGTTTTTT; cdr3_aa: CASSLNNANTGELFF
v_call: TRBV12-3/TRBV12-4; j_call: TRBJ2-7; d_call: TRBD1; cdr3_length: 13; clone_size: NA; cdr3_nt: TGTGCCAGCACCCCGATGACAGGGGGCGAGCAGTACTTC; cdr3_aa: CASTPMTGGEQYF
v_call: TRBV4-2; j_call: TRBJ1-1; d_call: NA; cdr3_length: 14; clone_size: NA; cdr3_nt: TGTGCCAGCAGCCAAGATCGGCAGCGAGGTGAAGCTTTCTTT; cdr3_aa: CASSQDRQRGEAFF
v_call: TRBV4-1; j_call: TRBJ1-1; d_call: NA; cdr3_length: 15; clone_size: NA; cdr3_nt: TGCGCCAGCAGCCAATTTTACCAGGGAGGCACTGAAGCTTTCTTT; cdr3_aa: CASSQFYQGGTEAFF
v_call: TRBV13; j_call: TRBJ1-2; d_call: TRBD1; cdr3_length: 17; clone_size: NA; cdr3_nt: TGTGCCAGCAGCTCCCCCAACATGGGACAGGGGGCGAGGGGCTACACCTTC; cdr3_aa: CASSSPNMGQGARGYTF
v_call: TRBV2; j_call: TRBJ1-5; d_call: NA; cdr3_length: 13; clone_size: NA; cdr3_nt: TGTGCCAGCGTTGAACGGGAGGTCGGGCCCCAGCATTTT; cdr3_aa: CASVEREVGPQHF
v_call: TRBV6-5; j_call: TRBJ2-7; d_call: NA; cdr3_length: 13; clone_size: few; cdr3_nt: TGTGCCAGCAGTTTTCGGGGATCCAACGAGCAGTACTTC; cdr3_aa: CASSFRGSNEQYF
v_call: TRBV6-5; j_call: TRBJ2-1; d_call: TRBD1; cdr3_length: 15; clone_size: few; cdr3_nt: TGTGCCAGCAGTTACTCCAGACAGGGGGCTAATGAGCAGTTCTTC; cdr3_aa: CASSYSRQGANEQFF
v_call: TRBV13; j_call: TRBJ1-1; d_call: NA; cdr3_length: 13; clone_size: NA; cdr3_nt: TGTGCCAGCAGCCTAGGTAGAGGTACTGAAGCTTTCTTT; cdr3_aa: CASSLGRGTEAFF
v_call: TRBV6-5; j_call: TRBJ1-1; d_call: NA; cdr3_length: 15; clone_size: NA; cdr3_nt: TGTGCCAGCAGTTACGGTGGGGCGCAGAACACTGAAGCTTTCTTT; cdr3_aa: CASSYGGAQNTEAFF
v_call: TRBV6-1; j_call: TRBJ1-2; d_call: TRBD1; cdr3_length: 14; clone_size: NA; cdr3_nt: TGTGCCAGCATTCCCCGGGACAGGGTCGATGGCTACACCTTC; cdr3_aa: CASIPRDRVDGYTF
v_call: TRBV7-3; j_call: TRBJ2-1; d_call: TRBD2; cdr3_length: 15; clone_size: NA; cdr3_nt: TGTGCCAGCAGCTCAACTTCGGGAGGCCACAATGAGCAGTTCTTC; cdr3_aa: CASSSTSGGHNEQFF
v_call: TRBV9; j_call: TRBJ2-3; d_call: NA; cdr3_length: 14; clone_size: NA; cdr3_nt: TGTGCCAGCAGCGTAGGTTCAAGCACAGATACGCAGTATTTT; cdr3_aa: CASSVGSSTDTQYF
v_call: TRBV3-1/TRBV3-2; j_call: TRBJ1-1; d_call: NA; cdr3_length: 11; clone_size: NA; cdr3_nt: TGTGCCAGCAGCCAAGCTGACGGGATAGTTTTT; cdr3_aa: CASSQADGIVF
v_call: TRBV4-2; j_call: TRBJ2-5; d_call: NA; cdr3_length: 15; clone_size: once; cdr3_nt: TGTGCCAGCAGCCAAGGTGGGGCTAGCCAAGAGACCCAGTACTTC; cdr3_aa: CASSQGGASQETQYF
v_call: TRBV7-8; j_call: TRBJ2-1; d_call: NA; cdr3_length: 14; clone_size: NA; cdr3_nt: TGTGCCAGCAGCTTTAGGGACACCTACAATGAGCAGTTCTTC; cdr3_aa: CASSFRDTYNEQFF
v_call: TRBV3-1/TRBV3-2; j_call: TRBJ2-3; d_call: TRBD2; cdr3_length: 18; clone_size: NA; cdr3_nt: TGTGCCAGCAGCCAAGATGCGTCTAGCGGGGCACGTCCAGATACGCAGTATTTT; cdr3_aa: CASSQDASSGARPDTQYF
v_call: TRBV15; j_call: TRBJ1-2; d_call: TRBD1; cdr3_length: 16; clone_size: NA; cdr3_nt: TGTGCCACCAGCAGAGATCCAAGGGGGCAGGATTATGGCTACACCTTC; cdr3_aa: CATSRDPRGQDYGYTF
v_call: TRBV3-1/TRBV3-2; j_call: TRBJ2-1; d_call: NA; cdr3_length: 15; clone_size: once; cdr3_nt: TGTGCCAGCAGCAAAGAAGGGCTCAGGGGTCATGAGCAGTTCTTC; cdr3_aa: CASSKEGLRGHEQFF
v_call: TRBV28; j_call: TRBJ1-4; d_call: TRBD1; cdr3_length: 14; clone_size: NA; cdr3_nt: TGTGCCAGCAGTGTTGGACAGGGGGCAGAAAAACTGTTTTTT; cdr3_aa: CASSVGQGAEKLFF
v_call: TRBV24-1; j_call: TRBJ1-2; d_call: TRBD1; cdr3_length: 13; clone_size: NA; cdr3_nt: TGTGCCACCAGTGATTTGCCAGGGGGCGGCTACACCTTC; cdr3_aa: CATSDLPGGGYTF
v_call: TRBV10-3; j_call: TRBJ2-3; d_call: NA; cdr3_length: 12; clone_size: NA; cdr3_nt: TGTGCCATCAGCCCAGGGGCAGATACGCAGTATTTT; cdr3_aa: CAISPGADTQYF
v_call: TRBV18; j_call: TRBJ1-2; d_call: NA; cdr3_length: 17; clone_size: NA; cdr3_nt: TGTGCCAGCTCACCACCGGAACGGGGGGCGCGAAACTATGGCTACACCTTC; cdr3_aa: CASSPPERGARNYGYTF